This T cell receptor (beta chain) was retrieved from a study of T cell changes during pregnancy in multiple sclerosis. This clone has a single count. V lost 4 bases, J lost 0 bases, and 7 bases lay in between. Germline V gives CDR1 MGHRA, CDR2 YSYEKL. The CDR3 runs 14 residues. Libraries were prepared by immunoSEQ multiplex PCR; TCRdb keeps only in-frame clonotypes and omits some of them. The sample consists of under 45,000 clones, 90% to 95% of them appearing once. The chain uses TRBV4-1 and TRBJ1-5, with D unclear. The material was CD8+ T cells from peripheral blood mononuclear cells, obtained in the third trimester of pregnancy. This receptor was identified in a female donor with multiple sclerosis, enrolled in a pregnancy study. Here the CDR3 reads CASSPANSNQPQHF. CDR3 bases: TGCGCCAGCAGCCCTGCGAATAGCAATCAGCCCCAGCATTTT.